The entry below describes one TCR beta chain. Germline CDR1 is DFQATT and CDR2 is SNEGSKA (reference sequence). CDR3 length: 14 amino acids. These data belong to a study of blood T cells in healthy people across ages. A second roughly 6 to 11 cycle PCR used barcoded and J-beta primers. TCRdb recomputed calls from the 5' RACE reads with MiXCR, one row per CDR3 protein. This sample carries around 850,000 distinct CDR3 sequences, under 40% of them seen once, and the ten largest clones take over 10%. This TCR was recovered from a man aged 18 to 29 in good health. Sequenced material: blood. The chain links TRBV20-1 to TRBJ2-1; no definite D call. With the DNA end fitting TRBJ2-7 better, the J assignment may be wrong. This CDR3 reads CSARVSRSYNEQYF. The CDR3, as DNA: TGCAGTGCTAGAGTCAGTCGCTCCTACAATGAGCAGTACTTC.